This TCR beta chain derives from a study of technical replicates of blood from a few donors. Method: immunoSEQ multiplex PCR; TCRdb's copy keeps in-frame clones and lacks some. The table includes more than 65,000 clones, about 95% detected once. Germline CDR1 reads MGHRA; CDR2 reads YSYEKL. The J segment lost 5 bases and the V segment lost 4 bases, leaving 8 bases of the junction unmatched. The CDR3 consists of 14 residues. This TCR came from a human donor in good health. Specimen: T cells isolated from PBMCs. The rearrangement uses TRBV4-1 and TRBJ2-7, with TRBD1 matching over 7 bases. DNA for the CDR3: TGCGCCAGCAGCCCCAGACAGGGAGCTCACGAGCAGTACTTC. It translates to CASSPRQGAHEQYF.